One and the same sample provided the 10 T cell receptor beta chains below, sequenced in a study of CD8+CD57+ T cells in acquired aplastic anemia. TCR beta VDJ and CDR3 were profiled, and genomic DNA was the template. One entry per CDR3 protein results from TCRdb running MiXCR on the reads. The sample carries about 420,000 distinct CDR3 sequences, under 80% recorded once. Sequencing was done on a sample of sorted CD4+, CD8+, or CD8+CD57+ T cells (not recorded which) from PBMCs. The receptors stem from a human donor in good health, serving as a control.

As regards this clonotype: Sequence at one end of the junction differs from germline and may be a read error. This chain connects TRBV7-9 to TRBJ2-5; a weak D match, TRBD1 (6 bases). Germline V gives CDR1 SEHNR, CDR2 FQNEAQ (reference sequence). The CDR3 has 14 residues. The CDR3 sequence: CASSFDRYHATEYF. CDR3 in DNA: TGTGCCAGCAGTTTTGACAGGTACCACGCGACCGAGTACTTC.

DNA of the CDR3: TGCAGTGCTAGCGAACTAGCGGTACCTCACAATGAGCAGTTCTTC. Its translation is CSASELAVPHNEQFF. The V and J genes are TRBV20-1 and TRBJ2-1; 8 positions match TRBD2. Germline trimming cut 3 bases from V and 5 bases from J; bases unmatched to any gene: 9. Germline V CDR1 and CDR2: DFQATT, SNEGSKA (reference sequence). The CDR3 totals 15 residues.

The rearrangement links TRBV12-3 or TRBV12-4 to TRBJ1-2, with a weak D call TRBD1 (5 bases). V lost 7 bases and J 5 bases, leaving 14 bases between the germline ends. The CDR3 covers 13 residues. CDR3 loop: CASTKGVSYGYTF. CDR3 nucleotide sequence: TGTGCCAGCACCAAAGGGGTATCGTATGGCTACACCTTC.

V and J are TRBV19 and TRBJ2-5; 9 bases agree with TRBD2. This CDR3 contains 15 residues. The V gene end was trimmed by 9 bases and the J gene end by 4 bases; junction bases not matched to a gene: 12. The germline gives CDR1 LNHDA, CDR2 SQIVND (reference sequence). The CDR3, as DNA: TGTGCCAGACGACAGAGCGGGGGGCTGGGAGAGACCCAGTACTTC. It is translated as CARRQSGGLGETQYF.

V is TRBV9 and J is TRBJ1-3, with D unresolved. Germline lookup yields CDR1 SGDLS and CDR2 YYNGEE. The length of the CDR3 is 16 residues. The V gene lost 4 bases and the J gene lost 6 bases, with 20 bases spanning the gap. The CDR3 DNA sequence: TGTGCCAGCAGCACCGAAGCCAACTTCGCTGAAAACACCATATATTTT. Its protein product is CASSTEANFAENTIYF.

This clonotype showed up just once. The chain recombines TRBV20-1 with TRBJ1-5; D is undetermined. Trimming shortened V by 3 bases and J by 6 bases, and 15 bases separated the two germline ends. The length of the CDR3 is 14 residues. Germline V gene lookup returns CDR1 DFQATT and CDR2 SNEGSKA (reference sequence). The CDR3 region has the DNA TGCAGTGCTAGCAAGGCGGAATGGGGTCAGCCCCAGCATTTT. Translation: CSASKAEWGQPQHF.

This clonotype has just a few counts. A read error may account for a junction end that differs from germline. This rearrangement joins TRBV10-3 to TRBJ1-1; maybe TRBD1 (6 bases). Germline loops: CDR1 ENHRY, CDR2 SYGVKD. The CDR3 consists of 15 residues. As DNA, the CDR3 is TGTGCCAGCAGTTATGCCTCGGGCAGGGACACTGAAGCTCTCTTT. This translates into CASSYASGRDTEALF.

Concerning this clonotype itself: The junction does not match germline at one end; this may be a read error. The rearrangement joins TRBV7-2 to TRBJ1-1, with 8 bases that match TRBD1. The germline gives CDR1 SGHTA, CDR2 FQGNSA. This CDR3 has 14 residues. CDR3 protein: CASSEPGGQARQPF. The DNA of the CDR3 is TGTGCCAGCAGCGAACCAGGGGGACAGGCCAGACAGCCCTTT.

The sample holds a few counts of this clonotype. The CDR3 nucleotides are TGTGCCACCAGTGAGGGACAGTGGCTGGATACGCAGTATTTT. It codes for CATSEGQWLDTQYF. This chain links TRBV24-1 with TRBJ2-3; 7 positions match TRBD1. Germline values: CDR1 KGHDR, CDR2 SFDVKD. The CDR3 contains 14 residues. After removal of 4 bases from V and 6 bases from J, the junction contained 6 bases not matched to a gene.

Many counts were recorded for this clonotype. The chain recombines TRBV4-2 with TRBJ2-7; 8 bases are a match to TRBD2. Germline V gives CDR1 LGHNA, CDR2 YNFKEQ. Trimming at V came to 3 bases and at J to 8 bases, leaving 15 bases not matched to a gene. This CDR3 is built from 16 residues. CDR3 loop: CASSHDGPDRGGKQYF. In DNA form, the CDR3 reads TGTGCCAGCAGCCATGACGGTCCGGACCGCGGGGGGAAGCAGTACTTC.